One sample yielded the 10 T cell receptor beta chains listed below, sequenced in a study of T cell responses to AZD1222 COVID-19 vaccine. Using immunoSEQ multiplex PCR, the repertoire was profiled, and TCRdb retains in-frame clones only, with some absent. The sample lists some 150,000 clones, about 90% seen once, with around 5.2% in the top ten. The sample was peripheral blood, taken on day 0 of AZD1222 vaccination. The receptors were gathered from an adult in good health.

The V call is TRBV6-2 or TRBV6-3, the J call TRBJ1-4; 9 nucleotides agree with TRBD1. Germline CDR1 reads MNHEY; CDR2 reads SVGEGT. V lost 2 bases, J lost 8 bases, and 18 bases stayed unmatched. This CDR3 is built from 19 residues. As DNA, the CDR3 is TGTGCCAGCAGTTACCCCGGGACAGGGCTAAACTGGAGACCGGAAAAACTGTTTTTT. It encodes CASSYPGTGLNWRPEKLFF.

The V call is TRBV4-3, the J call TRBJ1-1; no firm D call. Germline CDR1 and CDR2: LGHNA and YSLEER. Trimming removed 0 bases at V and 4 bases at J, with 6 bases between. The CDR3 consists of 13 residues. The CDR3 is CASSQDGFTEAFF. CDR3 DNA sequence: TGCGCCAGCAGCCAAGATGGCTTCACTGAAGCTTTCTTT.

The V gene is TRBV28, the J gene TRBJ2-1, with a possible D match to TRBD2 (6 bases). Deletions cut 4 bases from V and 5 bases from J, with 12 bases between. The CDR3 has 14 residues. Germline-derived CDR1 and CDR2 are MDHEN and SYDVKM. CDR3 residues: CASSSVGGNNEQFF. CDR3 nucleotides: TGTGCCAGCAGTTCCGTCGGAGGGAACAATGAGCAGTTCTTC.

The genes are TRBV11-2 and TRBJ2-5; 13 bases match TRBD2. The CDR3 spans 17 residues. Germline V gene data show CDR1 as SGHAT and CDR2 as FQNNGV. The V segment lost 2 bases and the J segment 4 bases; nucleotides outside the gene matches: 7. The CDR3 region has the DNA TGTGCCAGCAGCTTAATGCCGGGACTAGCGGGGCCAGAGACCCAGTACTTC. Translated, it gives CASSLMPGLAGPETQYF.

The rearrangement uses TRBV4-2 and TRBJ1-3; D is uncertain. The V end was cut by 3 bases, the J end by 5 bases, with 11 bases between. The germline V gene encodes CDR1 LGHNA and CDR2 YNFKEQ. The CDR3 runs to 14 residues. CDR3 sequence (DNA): TGTGCCAGCAGCCAGGACGGGCAAAGAAACACCATATATTTT. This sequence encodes CASSQDGQRNTIYF.

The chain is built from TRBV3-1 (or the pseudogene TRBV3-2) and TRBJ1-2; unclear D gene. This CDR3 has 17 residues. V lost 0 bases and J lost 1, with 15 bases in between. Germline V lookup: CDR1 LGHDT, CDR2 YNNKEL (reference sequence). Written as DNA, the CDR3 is TGTGCCAGCAGCCAAGACTCATGGGGAGAAGATAACTATGGCTACACCTTC. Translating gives CASSQDSWGEDNYGYTF.

The CDR3 here is CASSSGPEQFF. CDR3 DNA: TGTGCCAGCAGCTCGGGACCGGAGCAGTTCTTC. The J gene is TRBJ2-1, the V gene TRBV7-2; possibly TRBD1 or TRBD2 for D (5 bases each). V shed 4 bases and J shed 10 bases, with 8 bases lying between them. The germline CDR1 and CDR2 sequences are SGHTA and FQGNSA. The CDR3 is 11 amino acids.

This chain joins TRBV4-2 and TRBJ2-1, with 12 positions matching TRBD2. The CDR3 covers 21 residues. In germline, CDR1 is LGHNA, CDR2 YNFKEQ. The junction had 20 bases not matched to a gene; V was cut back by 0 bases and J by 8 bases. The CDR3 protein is CASSQDPPPSGRAPGSDEQFF. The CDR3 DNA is TGTGCCAGCAGCCAAGATCCCCCTCCTAGCGGGAGGGCTCCCGGGAGTGATGAGCAGTTCTTC.

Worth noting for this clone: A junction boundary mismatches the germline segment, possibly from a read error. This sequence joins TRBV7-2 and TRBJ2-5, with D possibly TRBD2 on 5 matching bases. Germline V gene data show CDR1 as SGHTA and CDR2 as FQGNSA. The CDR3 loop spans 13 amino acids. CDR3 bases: TGTGCCAGCAGCTTGGGCGGGTCCGTTAGATTTGACTTC. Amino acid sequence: CASSLGGSVRFDF.

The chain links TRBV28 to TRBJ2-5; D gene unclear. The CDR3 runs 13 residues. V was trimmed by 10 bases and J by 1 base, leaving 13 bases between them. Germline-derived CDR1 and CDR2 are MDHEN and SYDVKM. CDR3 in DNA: TGTGCCACAAGTGAGGTACTCCAAGAGACCCAGTACTTC. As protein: CATSEVLQETQYF.